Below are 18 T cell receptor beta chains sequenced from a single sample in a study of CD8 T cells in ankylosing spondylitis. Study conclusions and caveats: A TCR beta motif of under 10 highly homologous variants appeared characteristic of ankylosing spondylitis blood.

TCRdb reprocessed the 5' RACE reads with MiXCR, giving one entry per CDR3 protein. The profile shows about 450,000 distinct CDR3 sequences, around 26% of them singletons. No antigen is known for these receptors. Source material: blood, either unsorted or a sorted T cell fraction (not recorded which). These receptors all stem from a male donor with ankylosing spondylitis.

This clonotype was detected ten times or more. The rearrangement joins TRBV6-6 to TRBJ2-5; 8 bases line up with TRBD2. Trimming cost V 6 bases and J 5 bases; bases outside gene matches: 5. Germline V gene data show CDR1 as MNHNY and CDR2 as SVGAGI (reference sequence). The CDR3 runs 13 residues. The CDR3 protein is CASSPRGGETQYF. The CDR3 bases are TGTGCCAGCAGCCCCCGGGGGGGGGAGACCCAGTACTTC.

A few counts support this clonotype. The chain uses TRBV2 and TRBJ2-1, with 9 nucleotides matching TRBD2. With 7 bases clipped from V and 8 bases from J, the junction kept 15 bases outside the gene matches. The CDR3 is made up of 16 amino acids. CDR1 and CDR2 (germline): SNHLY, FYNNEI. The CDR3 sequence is CASTPWGVAGEDEQFF. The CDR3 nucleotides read TGTGCCAGCACCCCCTGGGGGGTAGCGGGAGAAGATGAGCAGTTCTTC.

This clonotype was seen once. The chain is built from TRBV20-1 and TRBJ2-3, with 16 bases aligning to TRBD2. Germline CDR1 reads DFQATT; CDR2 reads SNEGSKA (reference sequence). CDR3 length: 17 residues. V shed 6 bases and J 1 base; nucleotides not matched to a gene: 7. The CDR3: CSAPGLAGGHGTDTQYF. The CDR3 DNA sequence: TGCAGTGCGCCGGGACTAGCGGGAGGGCACGGCACAGATACGCAGTATTTT.

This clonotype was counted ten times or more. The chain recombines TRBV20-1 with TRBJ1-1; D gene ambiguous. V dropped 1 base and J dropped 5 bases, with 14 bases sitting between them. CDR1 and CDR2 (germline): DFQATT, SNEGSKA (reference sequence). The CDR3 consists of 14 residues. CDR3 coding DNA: TGCAGTGCTAGAGTTATGGACGGGAGGACTGAAGCTTTCTTT. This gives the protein CSARVMDGRTEAFF.

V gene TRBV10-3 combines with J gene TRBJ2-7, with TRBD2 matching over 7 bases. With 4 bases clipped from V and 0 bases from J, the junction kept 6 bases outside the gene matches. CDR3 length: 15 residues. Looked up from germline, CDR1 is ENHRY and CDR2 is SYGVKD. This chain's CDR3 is CAISVGGGSSYEQYV. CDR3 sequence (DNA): TGTGCCATCAGTGTGGGGGGAGGGAGCTCCTACGAGCAGTACGTC.

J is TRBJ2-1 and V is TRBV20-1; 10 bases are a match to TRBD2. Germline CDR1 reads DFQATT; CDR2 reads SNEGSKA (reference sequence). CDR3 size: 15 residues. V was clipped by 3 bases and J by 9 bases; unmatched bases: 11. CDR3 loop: CSASGASGRAIEQFF. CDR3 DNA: TGCAGTGCTAGCGGGGCGAGCGGGAGGGCCATTGAGCAGTTCTTC.

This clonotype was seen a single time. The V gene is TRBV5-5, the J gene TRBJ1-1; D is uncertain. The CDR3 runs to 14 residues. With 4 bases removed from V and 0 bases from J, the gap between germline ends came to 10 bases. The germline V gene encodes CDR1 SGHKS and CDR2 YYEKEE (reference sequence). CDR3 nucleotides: TGTGCCAGCAGCCCAGAGACCGTGAACACTGAAGCTTTCTTT. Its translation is CASSPETVNTEAFF.

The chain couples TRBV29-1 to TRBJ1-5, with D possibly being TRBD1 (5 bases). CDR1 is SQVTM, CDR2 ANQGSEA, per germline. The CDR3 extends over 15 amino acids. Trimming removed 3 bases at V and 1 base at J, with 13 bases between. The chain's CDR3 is CSVEVAGRSNQPQHF. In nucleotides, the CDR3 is TGCAGCGTTGAGGTAGCAGGGCGAAGCAATCAGCCCCAGCATTTT. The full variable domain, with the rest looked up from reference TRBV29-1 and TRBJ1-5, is SAVISQKPSRDICQRGTSLTIQCQVDSQVTMMFWYRQQPGQSLTLIATANQGSEATYESGFVIDKFPISRPNLTFSTLTVSNMSPEDSSIYLCSVEVAGRSNQPQHFGDGTRLSIL.

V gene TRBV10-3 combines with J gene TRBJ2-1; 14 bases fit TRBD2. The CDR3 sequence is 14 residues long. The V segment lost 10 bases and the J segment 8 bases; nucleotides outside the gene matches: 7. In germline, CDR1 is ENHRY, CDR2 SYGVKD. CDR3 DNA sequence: TGTGCCACCCAGAGGGGACTAGCGGGAGATGAGCAGTTCTTC. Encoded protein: CATQRGLAGDEQFF.

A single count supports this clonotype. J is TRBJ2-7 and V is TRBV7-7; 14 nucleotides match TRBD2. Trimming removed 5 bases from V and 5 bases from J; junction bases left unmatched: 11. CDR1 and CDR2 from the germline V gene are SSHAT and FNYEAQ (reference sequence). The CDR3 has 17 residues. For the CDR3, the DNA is TGTGCCAGCAGCATGGGACTAGCGGGAGACATAGCTAACGAGCAGTACTTC. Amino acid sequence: CASSMGLAGDIANEQYF.

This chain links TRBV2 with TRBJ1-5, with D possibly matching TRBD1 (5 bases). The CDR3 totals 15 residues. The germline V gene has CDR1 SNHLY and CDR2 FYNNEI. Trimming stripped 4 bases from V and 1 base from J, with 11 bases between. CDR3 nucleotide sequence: TGTGCCAGCAGTGGGACATCGAACAGCAATCAGCCCCAGCATTTT. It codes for CASSGTSNSNQPQHF.

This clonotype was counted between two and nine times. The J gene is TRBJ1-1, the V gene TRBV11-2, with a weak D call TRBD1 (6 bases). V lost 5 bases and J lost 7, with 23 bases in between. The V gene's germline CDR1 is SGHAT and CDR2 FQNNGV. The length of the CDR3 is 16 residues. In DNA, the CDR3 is TGTGCCAGCAGCCAGATCCTCCAGGGGTTCAACCATGAAGCTTTCTTT. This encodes CASSQILQGFNHEAFF.

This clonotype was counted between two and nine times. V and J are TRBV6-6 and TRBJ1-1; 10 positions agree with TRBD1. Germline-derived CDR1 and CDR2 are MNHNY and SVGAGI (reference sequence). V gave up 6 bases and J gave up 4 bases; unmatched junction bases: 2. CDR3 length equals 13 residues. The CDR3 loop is CASRDRGSTEAFF. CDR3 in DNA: TGTGCCAGCAGGGACAGGGGGAGCACTGAAGCTTTCTTT.

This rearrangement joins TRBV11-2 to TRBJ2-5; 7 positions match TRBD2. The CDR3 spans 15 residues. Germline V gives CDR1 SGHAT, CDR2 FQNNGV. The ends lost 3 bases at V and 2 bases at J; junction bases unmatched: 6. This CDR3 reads CASSLVGGRQETQYF. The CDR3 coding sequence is TGTGCCAGCAGCTTGGTCGGCGGGAGACAAGAGACCCAGTACTTC. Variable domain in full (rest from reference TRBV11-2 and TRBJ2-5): EAGVAQSPRYKIIEKRQSVAFWCNPISGHATLYWYQQILGQGPKLLIQFQNNGVVDDSQLPKDRFSAERLKGVDSTLKIQPAKLEDSAVYLCASSLVGGRQETQYFGPGTRLLVL.

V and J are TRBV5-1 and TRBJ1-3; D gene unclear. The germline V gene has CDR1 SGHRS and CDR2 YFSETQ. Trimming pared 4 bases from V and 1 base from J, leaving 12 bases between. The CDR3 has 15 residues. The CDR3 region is CASSPIPTSGNTIYF. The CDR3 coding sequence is TGCGCCAGCAGCCCCATCCCTACGTCTGGAAACACCATATATTTT.

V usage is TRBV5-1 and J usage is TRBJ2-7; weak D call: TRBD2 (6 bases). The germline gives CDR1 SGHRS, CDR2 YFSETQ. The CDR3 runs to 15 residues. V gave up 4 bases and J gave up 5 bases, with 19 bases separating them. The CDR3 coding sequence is TGCGCCAGCAGCCCCGGGGGTACAGTAGACCACGAGCAGTACGTC. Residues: CASSPGGTVDHEQYV.

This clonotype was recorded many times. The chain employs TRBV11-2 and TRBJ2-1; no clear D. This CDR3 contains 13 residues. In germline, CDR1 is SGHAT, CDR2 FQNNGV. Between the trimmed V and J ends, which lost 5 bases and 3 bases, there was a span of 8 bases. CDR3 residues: CASSIERYNEQFF. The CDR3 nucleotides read TGTGCCAGCAGCATCGAACGCTACAATGAGCAGTTCTTC.

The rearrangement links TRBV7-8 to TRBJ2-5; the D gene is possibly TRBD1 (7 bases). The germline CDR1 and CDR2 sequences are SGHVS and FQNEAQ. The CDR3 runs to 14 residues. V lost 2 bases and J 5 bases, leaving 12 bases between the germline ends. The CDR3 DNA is TGTGCCAGCAGCTTACAGACAGGGAGGGAGACCCAGTACTTC. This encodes CASSLQTGRETQYF.